This T cell receptor beta chain is drawn from a study of T cells in Graves' hyperthyroidism and ophthalmopathy. There are many counts of this clonotype. Researchers amplified the TCR beta CDR3 regions from RNA transcripts. First-round RT-PCR with HTBI primers amplified the TCR CDR3 region. From the multiplex PCR reads, TCRdb called clonotypes with MiXCR, one entry per CDR3 protein. The sample has a few hundred thousand distinct CDR3 sequences, roughly 13% seen once; the top ten hold 5.3%. This sequence was found in a woman between 18 and 29 years old with Graves' hyperthyroidism. Material: blood.

The CDR3 sequence is CSARDGAGDETQYF. The CDR3 bases are TGCAGTGCTAGAGATGGAGCAGGGGACGAGACCCAGTACTTC. The V gene is TRBV20-1, the J gene TRBJ2-5; perhaps TRBD1 as D (6 bases). Deletions cut 0 bases from V and 5 bases from J, with 13 bases between. The CDR3 runs 14 residues. The germline gives CDR1 DFQATT, CDR2 SNEGSKA (reference sequence).